Below, one TCR beta chain is given with its context. Its target is not known. The second PCR ran roughly 7 to 12 cycles with a sample-barcoded 5' primer and J-beta primers. TCRdb redid the calling of the 5' RACE reads with MiXCR, one entry per CDR3 protein. There are about 400,000 distinct CDR3 sequences in the sample; 45% to 60% occur only once, and over 40% lies in the top ten. The record originates from a study of blood T cells in healthy people across ages. Study observations and caveats: Unknown CMV status may confound age-related changes in expanded clones.

Trimming cost V 3 bases and J 0 bases, with 18 bases left between them. Per germline, CDR1 ENHRY and CDR2 SYGVKD. The CDR3 is 17 amino acids. This TCR was recovered from a man in his 60s in good health. V usage is TRBV10-3 and J usage is TRBJ2-7; maybe TRBD2 (6 bases). Sequencing used blood. The CDR3 spells CAISEPAGLPSSYEQYF. The CDR3 DNA sequence: TGTGCCATCAGTGAACCCGCGGGACTGCCAAGCTCCTACGAGCAGTACTTC.